The 28 T cell receptor beta chains below come from one sample, sequenced in a study of spatial heterogeneity in lung cancer. TCRdb itself ran the 5' RACE reads through MiXCR, one entry per CDR3 protein. The repertoire includes roughly 75,000 distinct CDR3 sequences, 10% to 15% of them detected once, and about 7.1% sits in the top ten. The time point here: sample taken at primary tumor resection. Researchers sequenced whole RNA taken from tumor, nontumor lung or frozen PBMC without sorting. The sample was PBMCs, taken at surgery. The receptors come from a male donor with early-stage non-small cell lung cancer.

The V call is TRBV27, the J call TRBJ1-1, with 9 bases identical to TRBD1. V shed 4 bases and J 4 bases; nucleotides not matched to a gene: 7. Germline V lookup: CDR1 MNHEY, CDR2 SMNVEV (reference sequence). The CDR3 covers 15 residues. CDR3 sequence reads: CASSWQGQGGTEAFF. As DNA, the CDR3 is TGTGCCAGCAGTTGGCAGGGACAGGGTGGCACTGAAGCTTTCTTT.

The sample holds a few counts of this clonotype. In DNA, the CDR3 is TGTGCCAGTAGTTTCGGGACAGGGGACTACGAGCAGTACTTC. It codes for CASSFGTGDYEQYF. The J gene is TRBJ2-7, the V gene TRBV19, with 10 bases aligning to TRBD1. CDR3 length: 14 residues. After removal of 5 bases from V and 3 bases from J, the junction contained 4 bases not matched to a gene. CDR1 is LNHDA, CDR2 SQIVND, per germline (reference sequence).

This clonotype showed up many times. The rearrangement links TRBV3-2 to TRBJ2-7; the table gives TRBD1 as D, unverified against the DNA. TRBV3-2 is a known pseudogene. The CDR3 runs to 14 residues. The CDR3 protein is CASSHFTGAYEQYF. The CDR3 nucleotides are TGTGCCAGCAGCCACTTTACAGGGGCCTACGAGCAGTACTTC.

In its sample, this clonotype was seen many times. The V gene is TRBV5-5, the J gene TRBJ2-5; D is unresolved. The germline V gene encodes CDR1 SGHKS and CDR2 YYEKEE (reference sequence). Trimming stripped 3 bases from V and 1 base from J, with 10 bases between. This CDR3 contains 14 residues. This chain's CDR3 is CASSYQTRQETQYF. The CDR3 nucleotides read TGTGCCAGCAGCTACCAGACCCGCCAAGAGACCCAGTACTTC.

CDR3: CASSESIREQYF. The CDR3 DNA sequence: TGCGCCAGCAGTGAGTCGATAAGGGAGCAGTACTTC. J is TRBJ2-7 and V is TRBV10-1; no definite D call. The germline V gene has CDR1 WNHNN and CDR2 SYGVQD (reference sequence). Trimming stripped 0 bases from V and 7 bases from J, with 7 bases between. This CDR3 has 12 residues.

J is TRBJ2-5 and V is TRBV5-5; D not resolved. Germline V lookup: CDR1 SGHKS, CDR2 YYEKEE (reference sequence). CDR3 length: 13 residues. V was pared by 2 bases and J by 3 bases, with 8 bases between. The CDR3: CASSLEGKETQYF. The CDR3 DNA is TGTGCCAGCAGCTTAGAAGGAAAAGAGACCCAGTACTTC.

This rearrangement joins TRBV2 to TRBJ2-1, with D hard to call. CDR1 and CDR2 (germline): SNHLY, FYNNEI. CDR3 length: 14 amino acids. V was cut by 1 base and J by 4 bases, with 8 bases left in between. CDR3 in amino acids: CASSEGSVYNEQFF. DNA for the CDR3: TGTGCCAGCAGTGAAGGGTCAGTTTACAATGAGCAGTTCTTC.

This clonotype was counted a few times. The chain recombines TRBV3-1 with TRBJ2-7; 7 nucleotides agree with TRBD2. The V gene's germline CDR1 is LGHDT and CDR2 YNNKEL (reference sequence). The length of the CDR3 is 12 residues. V was pared by 4 bases and J by 5 bases, with 2 bases of the junction left unmatched. CDR3 in DNA: TGTGCCAGCAGCCTTCTAGCGGACGAGCAGTACTTC. It specifies CASSLLADEQYF.

This clonotype came up a few times. The V call is TRBV5-6, the J call TRBJ2-7; D call uncertain. Germline V CDR1 and CDR2: SGHDT, YYEEEE. The CDR3 consists of 11 residues. The germline V and J ends were trimmed by 3 bases and 3 bases, with 4 bases remaining between them. CDR3 nucleotides: TGTGCCAGCAGCTCCGTCTACGAGCAGTACTTC. Its protein is CASSSVYEQYF.

Ten or more counts support this clonotype. V and J are TRBV28 and TRBJ2-1; the match to TRBD2 covers 7 bases. In germline, CDR1 is MDHEN, CDR2 SYDVKM. The V gene end was trimmed by 2 bases and the J gene end by 9 bases; junction bases not matched to a gene: 7. CDR3 size: 14 residues. The CDR3 DNA reads as TGTGCCAGCAGTTTAACTCGTTGGGGGGGTGAGCAGTTCTTC. Protein: CASSLTRWGGEQFF.

V and J are TRBV7-9 and TRBJ2-5; weak D call: TRBD2 (6 bases). The CDR3 runs to 15 residues. V gave up 6 bases and J gave up 1 base, with 15 bases separating them. Looked up from germline, CDR1 is SEHNR and CDR2 is FQNEAQ (reference sequence). The CDR3 loop reads CASRPPSSAQETQYF. The CDR3 DNA reads as TGTGCCAGCAGACCTCCCTCTAGCGCCCAAGAGACCCAGTACTTC.

The chain links TRBV7-2 to TRBJ2-3, with TRBD2 matching over 8 bases. The CDR3 contains 14 residues. Germline V gene sequence: CDR1 SGHTA, CDR2 FQGNSA. J lost 6 bases, V lost 5 bases, and 7 bases had no gene match. The CDR3 DNA reads as TGTGCCAGCAGCGCAAGCGGGAGAATCGATACGCAGTATTTT. This gives the protein CASSASGRIDTQYF.

The V call is TRBV25-1, the J call TRBJ2-1; D is ambiguous. V dropped 1 base and J dropped 8 bases, with 3 bases sitting between them. Germline CDR1 and CDR2: MGHDK and SYGVNS. This CDR3 is built from 11 residues. CDR3 residues: CASSEWDEQFF. The CDR3 DNA reads as TGTGCCAGCAGTGAATGGGATGAGCAGTTCTTC.

As for this clonotype: The junction does not match germline at one end; this may be a read error. The CDR3 coding sequence is TGCAGTTCTAGTGGCAGTACGAACACCGGGGAGCTGTTTTTT. Encoded protein: CSSSGSTNTGELFF. The chain couples TRBV20-1 to TRBJ2-2; D not certain. The CDR3 extends over 14 amino acids. CDR1 and CDR2 (germline): DFQATT, SNEGSKA (reference sequence).

V usage is TRBV10-3 and J usage is TRBJ2-3, with D hard to call. Trimming left V 2 bases short and J 5 bases short, with 2 bases between. This CDR3 region has 11 residues. Germline lookup yields CDR1 ENHRY and CDR2 SYGVKD. CDR3 sequence: CAISEGDTQYF. The CDR3 nucleotides are TGTGCCATCAGTGAGGGAGATACGCAGTATTTT.

The V and J genes are TRBV29-1 and TRBJ2-1, with 7 nucleotides matching TRBD2. This CDR3 has 15 amino acids. Trimming cost V 7 bases and J 3 bases; bases outside gene matches: 12. The germline V gene has CDR1 SQVTM and CDR2 ANQGSEA. The CDR3 loop reads CSGQSPGTNYNEQFF. For the CDR3, the DNA is TGCAGCGGCCAAAGCCCCGGGACTAACTACAATGAGCAGTTCTTC.

The chain uses TRBV20-1 and TRBJ2-3; 11 bases are a match to TRBD2. V shed 2 bases, J shed 4 bases, and the junction held 5 bases outside the gene matches. CDR1 is DFQATT, CDR2 SNEGSKA, per germline (reference sequence). The CDR3 extends over 15 amino acids. The CDR3 nucleotides read TGCAGTGCTAGACCCTTAGCGGGAGGGCCAGATACGCAGTATTTT. Translating it yields CSARPLAGGPDTQYF.

As regards this clonotype: A single base separates this from a much larger clone, so it may be a read error. Written as DNA, the CDR3 is TGTGCCAACAGCTTAGCCCCTTTGGACGAGCAGTACTTC. Translation: CANSLAPLDEQYF. V usage is TRBV7-9 and J usage is TRBJ2-7; no firm D call. The germline V gene has CDR1 SEHNR and CDR2 FQNEAQ (reference sequence). The CDR3 consists of 13 residues.

The chain has TRBV12-3 or TRBV12-4 and TRBJ1-5; D uncertain. This CDR3 has 15 residues. Deletions cut 6 bases from V and 0 bases from J, with 12 bases between. CDR3 DNA: TGTGCCAGCAGAGGACGGGGAGCTAGCAATCAGCCCCAGCATTTT. Protein product: CASRGRGASNQPQHF.

This clonotype appeared many times. The chain recombines TRBV7-9 with TRBJ2-5; unclear D gene. Deletions cut 4 bases from V and 9 bases from J, with 18 bases between. CDR1 SEHNR and CDR2 FQNEAQ come from the germline V gene (reference sequence). CDR3 length: 14 amino acids. This CDR3 is CASSSWPEQRAQYF. As DNA, the CDR3 is TGTGCCAGCAGCTCCTGGCCGGAGCAAAGGGCCCAGTACTTC. The full variable domain, with the rest looked up from reference TRBV7-9 and TRBJ2-5, is DTGVSQNPRHKITKRGQNVTFRCDPISEHNRLYWYRQTLGQGPEFLTYFQNEAQLEKSRLLSDRFSAERPKGSFSTLEIQRTEQGDSAMYLCASSSWPEQRAQYFGPGTRLLVL.

This clonotype was detected many times. The chain carries TRBV29-1 and TRBJ2-5, with D unresolved. Germline loops: CDR1 SQVTM, CDR2 ANQGSEA. Deletions cut 4 bases from V and 4 bases from J, with 13 bases between. CDR3 size: 13 residues. The CDR3 DNA follows: TGCAGCGTTGCTCGCGCAGGTGTAGAGACCCAGTACTTC. Its protein product is CSVARAGVETQYF.

This clonotype was found a few times. V is TRBV19 and J is TRBJ1-1; no firm D call. The V gene's germline CDR1 is LNHDA and CDR2 SQIVND (reference sequence). The CDR3 consists of 12 residues. Deletions cut 5 bases from V and 6 bases from J, with 10 bases between. The CDR3 is CASSSLVAEAFF. CDR3 DNA sequence: TGTGCCAGTAGTTCCCTAGTGGCTGAAGCTTTCTTT.

In its sample, this clonotype was seen many times. The chain is built from TRBV6-5 and TRBJ2-3, with 7 bases matching TRBD1. V shed 7 bases, J shed 7 bases, and the junction held 11 bases outside the gene matches. Germline V CDR1 and CDR2: MNHEY, SVGAGI. The CDR3 sequence is 14 residues long. CDR3 sequence: CASKTSLQGNTQYF. Here the CDR3 DNA reads TGTGCCAGCAAGACCAGCTTACAGGGGAATACGCAGTATTTT.

This clonotype appeared a few times. The chain recombines TRBV6-1 with TRBJ2-2; D is unclear. Germline V gene data show CDR1 as MNHNS and CDR2 as SASEGT. The V and J ends lost 2 bases and 1 base respectively, with 8 bases between them. This CDR3 has 15 residues. The CDR3 DNA is TGTGCCAGCAGTGAACAGCGCCGGAACACCGGGGAGCTGTTTTTT. Its protein product is CASSEQRRNTGELFF.

This clonotype was detected only a few times. V usage is TRBV27 and J usage is TRBJ2-3; D is unresolved. CDR1 MNHEY and CDR2 SMNVEV come from the germline V gene (reference sequence). Trimming stripped 6 bases from V and 1 base from J, with 8 bases between. This CDR3 is built from 13 residues. The CDR3 region has the DNA TGTGCCAGCAGGGCCCTTCGCACAGATACGCAGTATTTT. Translated: CASRALRTDTQYF.

Only a few counts were recorded for this clonotype. CDR3 amino acids: CASSPTLSGSWEQFF. In nucleotides, the CDR3 is TGCGCCAGCAGCCCGACCCTTAGCGGGTCCTGGGAGCAGTTCTTC. This rearrangement joins TRBV4-3 to TRBJ2-1, with TRBD2 identical over 7 bases. The CDR3 consists of 15 residues. The germline CDR1 and CDR2 sequences are LGHNA and YSLEER. The junction had 13 bases not matched to a gene; V was cut back by 4 bases and J by 10 bases.

The rearrangement joins TRBV20-1 to TRBJ2-1; 13 bases are a match to TRBD2. J was trimmed by 3 bases and V by 0 bases; bases with no gene match: 2. CDR1 is DFQATT, CDR2 SNEGSKA, per germline (reference sequence). The CDR3 is 16 amino acids. The CDR3, as DNA: TGCAGTGCTAGAGAAGGGACTAGCGGGAACTACAATGAGCAGTTCTTC. This codes for CSAREGTSGNYNEQFF.

This clonotype was detected ten times or more. CDR3 coding DNA: TGTGCCAGCAGCCAGGCCGGGCGGGAGGGCCTCTACGAGCAGTACTTC. Translated: CASSQAGREGLYEQYF. The chain links TRBV4-2 to TRBJ2-7; 9 bases line up with TRBD2. The germline V gene encodes CDR1 LGHNA and CDR2 YNFKEQ. The J segment lost 3 bases and the V segment lost 3 bases, leaving 9 bases of the junction unmatched. The CDR3 extends over 16 amino acids.